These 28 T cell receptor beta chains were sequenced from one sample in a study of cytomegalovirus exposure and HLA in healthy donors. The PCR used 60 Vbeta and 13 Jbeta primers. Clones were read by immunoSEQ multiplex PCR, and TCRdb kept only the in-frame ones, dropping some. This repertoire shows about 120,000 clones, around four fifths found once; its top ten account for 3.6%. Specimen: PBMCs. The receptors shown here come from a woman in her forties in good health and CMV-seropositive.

This CDR3 reads CASSEQKGGPVNTEAFF. In DNA, the CDR3 is TGTGCCAGCAGTGAACAGAAAGGGGGCCCGGTGAACACTGAAGCTTTCTTT. The V gene is TRBV6-1, the J gene TRBJ1-1; 7 nucleotides agree with TRBD1. V lost 2 bases to trimming and J lost 0 bases; unmatched junction nucleotides: 9. The germline gives CDR1 MNHNS, CDR2 SASEGT. This CDR3 has 17 residues.

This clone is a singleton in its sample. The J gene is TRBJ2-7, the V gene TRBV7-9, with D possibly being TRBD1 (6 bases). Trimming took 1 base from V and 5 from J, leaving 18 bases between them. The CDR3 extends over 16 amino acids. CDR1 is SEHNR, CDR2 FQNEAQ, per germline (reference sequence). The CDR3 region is CASSLVPGHQPNEQYF. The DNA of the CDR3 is TGTGCCAGCAGCTTAGTGCCGGGACACCAACCGAACGAGCAGTACTTC.

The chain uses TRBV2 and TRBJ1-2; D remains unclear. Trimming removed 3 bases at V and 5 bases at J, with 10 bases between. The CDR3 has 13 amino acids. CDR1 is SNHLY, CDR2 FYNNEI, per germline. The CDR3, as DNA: TGTGCCAGCAGTGACCTCAATAGATATGGCTACACCTTC. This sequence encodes CASSDLNRYGYTF.

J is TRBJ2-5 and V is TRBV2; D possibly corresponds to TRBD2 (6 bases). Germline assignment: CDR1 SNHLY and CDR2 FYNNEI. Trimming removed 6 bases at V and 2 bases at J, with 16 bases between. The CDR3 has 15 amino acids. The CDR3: CASRAPGLLQETQYF. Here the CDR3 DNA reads TGTGCCAGCAGAGCACCGGGACTCCTTCAAGAGACCCAGTACTTC.

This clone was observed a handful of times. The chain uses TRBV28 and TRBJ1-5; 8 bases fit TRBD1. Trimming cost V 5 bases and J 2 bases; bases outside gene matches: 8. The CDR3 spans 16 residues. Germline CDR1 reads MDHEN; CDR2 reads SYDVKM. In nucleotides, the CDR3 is TGTGCCAGCAGTAGTCAGACAGGGGCGGGCAATCAGCCCCAGCATTTT. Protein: CASSSQTGAGNQPQHF.

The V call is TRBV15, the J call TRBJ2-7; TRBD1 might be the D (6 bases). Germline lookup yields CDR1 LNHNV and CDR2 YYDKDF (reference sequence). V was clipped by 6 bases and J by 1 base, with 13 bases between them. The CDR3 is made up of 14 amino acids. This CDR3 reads CATRPVQGSYEQYF. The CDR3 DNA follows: TGTGCCACCAGACCCGTGCAGGGGTCCTACGAGCAGTACTTC. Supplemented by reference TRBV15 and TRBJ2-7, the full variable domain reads DAMVIQNPRYQVTQFGKPVTLSCSQTLNHNVMYWYQQKSSQAPKLLFHYYDKDFNNEADTPDNFQSRRPNTSFCFLDIRSPGLGDTAMYLCATRPVQGSYEQYFGPGTRLTVT.

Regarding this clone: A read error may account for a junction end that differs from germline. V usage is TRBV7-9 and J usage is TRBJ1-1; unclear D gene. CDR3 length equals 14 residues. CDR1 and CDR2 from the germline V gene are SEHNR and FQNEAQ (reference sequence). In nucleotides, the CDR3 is TGTTCCAGCAGCTTGCTCACAGATTACACTGAAGCTTTCTTT. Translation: CSSSLLTDYTEAFF.

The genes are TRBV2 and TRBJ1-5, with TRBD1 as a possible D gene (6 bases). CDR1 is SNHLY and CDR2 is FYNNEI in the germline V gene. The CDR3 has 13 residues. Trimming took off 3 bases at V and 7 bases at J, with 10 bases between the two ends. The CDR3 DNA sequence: TGTGCCAGCAGTGAGGACAGTCAACAGCCCCAGCATTTT. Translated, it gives CASSEDSQQPQHF.

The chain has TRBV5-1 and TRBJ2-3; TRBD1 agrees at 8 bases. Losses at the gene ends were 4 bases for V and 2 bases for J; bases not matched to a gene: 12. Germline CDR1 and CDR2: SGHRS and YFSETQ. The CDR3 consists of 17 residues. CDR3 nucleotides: TGCGCCAGCAGCATAACGCCGACAGGGGACAACACAGATACGCAGTATTTT. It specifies CASSITPTGDNTDTQYF.

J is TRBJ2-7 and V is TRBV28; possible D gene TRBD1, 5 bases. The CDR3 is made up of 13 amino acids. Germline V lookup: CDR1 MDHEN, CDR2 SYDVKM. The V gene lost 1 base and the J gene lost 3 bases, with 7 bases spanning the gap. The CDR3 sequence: CASSLLQGYEQYF. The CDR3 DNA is TGTGCCAGCAGTTTATTGCAGGGCTACGAGCAGTACTTC.

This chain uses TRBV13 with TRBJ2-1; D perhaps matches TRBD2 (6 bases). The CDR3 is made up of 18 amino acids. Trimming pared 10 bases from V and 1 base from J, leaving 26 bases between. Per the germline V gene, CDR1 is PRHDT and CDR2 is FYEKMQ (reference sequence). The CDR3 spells CAIPSKGTSTRSYNEQFF. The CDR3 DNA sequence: TGTGCCATCCCCTCTAAAGGGACTTCAACCCGATCCTACAATGAGCAGTTCTTC.

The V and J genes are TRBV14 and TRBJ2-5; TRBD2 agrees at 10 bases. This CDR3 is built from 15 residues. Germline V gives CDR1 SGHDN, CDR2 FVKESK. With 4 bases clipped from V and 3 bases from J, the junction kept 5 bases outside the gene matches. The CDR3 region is CASSRWGLAKETQYF. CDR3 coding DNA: TGTGCCAGCAGCCGCTGGGGACTAGCGAAAGAGACCCAGTACTTC.

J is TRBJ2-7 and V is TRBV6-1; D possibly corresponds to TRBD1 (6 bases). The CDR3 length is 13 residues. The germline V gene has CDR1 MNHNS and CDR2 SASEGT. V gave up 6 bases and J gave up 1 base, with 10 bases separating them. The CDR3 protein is CASSGTPSYEQYF. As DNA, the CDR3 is TGTGCCAGCAGCGGGACACCTTCCTACGAGCAGTACTTC.

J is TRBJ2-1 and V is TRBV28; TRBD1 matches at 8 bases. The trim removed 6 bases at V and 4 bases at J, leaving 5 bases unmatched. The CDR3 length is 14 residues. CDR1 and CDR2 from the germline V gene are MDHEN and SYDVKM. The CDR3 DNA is TGTGCCAGCAGGGCCAGGGACAGGTACAATGAGCAGTTCTTC. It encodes CASRARDRYNEQFF.

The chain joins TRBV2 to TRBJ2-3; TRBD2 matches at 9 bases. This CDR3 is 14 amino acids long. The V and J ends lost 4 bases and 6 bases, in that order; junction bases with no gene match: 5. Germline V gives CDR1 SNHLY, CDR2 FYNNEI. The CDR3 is CASSGEREADTQYF. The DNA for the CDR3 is TGTGCCAGCAGTGGGGAGCGGGAGGCGGATACGCAGTATTTT. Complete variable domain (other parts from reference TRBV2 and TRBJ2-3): EPEVTQTPSHQVTQMGQEVILRCVPISNHLYFYWYRQILGQKVEFLVSFYNNEISEKSEIFDDQFSVERPDGSNFTLKIRSTKLEDSAMYFCASSGEREADTQYFGPGTRLTVL.

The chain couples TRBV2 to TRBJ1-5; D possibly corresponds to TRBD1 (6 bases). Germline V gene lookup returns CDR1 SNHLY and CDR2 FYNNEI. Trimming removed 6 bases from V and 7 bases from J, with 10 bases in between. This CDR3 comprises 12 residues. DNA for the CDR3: TGTGCCAGCAGGGACAGTTCCCAGCCCCAGCATTTT. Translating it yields CASRDSSQPQHF.

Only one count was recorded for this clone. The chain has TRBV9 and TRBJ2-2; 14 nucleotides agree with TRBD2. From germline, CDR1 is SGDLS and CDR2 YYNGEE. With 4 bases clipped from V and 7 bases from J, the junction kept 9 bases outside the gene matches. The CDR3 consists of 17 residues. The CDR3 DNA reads TGTGCCAGCAGCCCGGGACTAGCGGGAGTCCAATACGGGGAGCTGTTTTTT. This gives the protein CASSPGLAGVQYGELFF.

For the CDR3, the DNA is TGCGCCAGCAGACCTCTAGCGGAGGGCTACAATGAGCAGTTCTTC. This sequence encodes CASRPLAEGYNEQFF. The rearrangement joins TRBV5-1 to TRBJ2-1, with 7 bases matching TRBD2. Germline V gene data show CDR1 as SGHRS and CDR2 as YFSETQ. This CDR3 has 15 amino acids. V was pared by 5 bases and J by 3 bases, with 8 bases of the junction left unmatched.

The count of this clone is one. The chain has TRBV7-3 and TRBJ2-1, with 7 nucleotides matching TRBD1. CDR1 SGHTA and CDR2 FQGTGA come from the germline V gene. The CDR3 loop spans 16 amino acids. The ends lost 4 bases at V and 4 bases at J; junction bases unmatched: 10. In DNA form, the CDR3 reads TGTGCCAGCAGCTCCCGACAGGGTTCAGCTTACAATGAGCAGTTCTTC. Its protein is CASSSRQGSAYNEQFF.

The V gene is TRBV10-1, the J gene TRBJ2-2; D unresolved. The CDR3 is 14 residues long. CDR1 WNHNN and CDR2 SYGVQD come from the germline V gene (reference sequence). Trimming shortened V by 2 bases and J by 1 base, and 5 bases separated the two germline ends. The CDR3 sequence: CASSEGLNTGELFF. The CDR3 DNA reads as TGCGCCAGCAGTGAGGGCTTGAACACCGGGGAGCTGTTTTTT.

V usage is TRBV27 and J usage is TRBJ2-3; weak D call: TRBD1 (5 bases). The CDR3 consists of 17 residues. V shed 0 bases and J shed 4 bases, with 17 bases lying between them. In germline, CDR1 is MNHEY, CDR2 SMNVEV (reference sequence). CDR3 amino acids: CASSLSLGRASPDTQYF. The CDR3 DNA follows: TGTGCCAGCAGTTTATCACTCGGCAGGGCATCACCAGATACGCAGTATTTT.

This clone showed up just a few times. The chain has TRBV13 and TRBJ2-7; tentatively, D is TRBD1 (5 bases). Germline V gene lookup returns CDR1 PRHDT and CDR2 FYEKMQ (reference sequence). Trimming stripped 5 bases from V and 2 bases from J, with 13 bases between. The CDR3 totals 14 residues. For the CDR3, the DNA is TGTGCCAGCAGCCCCCGGCAGGGCCCCTACGAGCAGTACTTC. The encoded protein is CASSPRQGPYEQYF. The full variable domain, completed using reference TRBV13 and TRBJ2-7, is AAGVIQSPRHLIKEKRETATLKCYPIPRHDTVYWYQQGPGQDPQFLISFYEKMQSDKGSIPDRFSAQQFSDYHSELNMSSLELGDSALYFCASSPRQGPYEQYFGPGTRLTVT.

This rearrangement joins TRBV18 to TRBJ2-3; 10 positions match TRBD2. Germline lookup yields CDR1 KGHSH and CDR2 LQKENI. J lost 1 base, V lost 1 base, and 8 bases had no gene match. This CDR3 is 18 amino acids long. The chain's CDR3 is CASSPQGLARPGTDTQYF. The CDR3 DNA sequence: TGTGCCAGCTCACCACAGGGACTAGCGCGTCCGGGCACAGATACGCAGTATTTT.

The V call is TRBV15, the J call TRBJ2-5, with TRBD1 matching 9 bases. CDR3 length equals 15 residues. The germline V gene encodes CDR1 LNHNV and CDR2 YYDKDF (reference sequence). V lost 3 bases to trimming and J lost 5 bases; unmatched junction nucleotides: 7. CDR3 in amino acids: CATSRQGQGRETQYF. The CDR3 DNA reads TGTGCCACCAGCAGGCAGGGACAGGGCAGGGAGACCCAGTACTTC.

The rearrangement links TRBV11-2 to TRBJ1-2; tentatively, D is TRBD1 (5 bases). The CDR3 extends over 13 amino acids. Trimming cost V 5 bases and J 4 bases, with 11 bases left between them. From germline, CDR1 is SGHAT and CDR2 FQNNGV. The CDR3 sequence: CASSAHQGYGYTF. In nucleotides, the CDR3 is TGTGCCAGCAGCGCACACCAGGGCTATGGCTACACCTTC.

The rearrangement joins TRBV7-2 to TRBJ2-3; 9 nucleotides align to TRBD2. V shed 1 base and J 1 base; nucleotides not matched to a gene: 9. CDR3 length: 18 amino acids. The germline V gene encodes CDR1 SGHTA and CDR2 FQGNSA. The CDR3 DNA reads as TGTGCCAGCAGCTTAGGAGCGGGAGGCTCATCGGGCACAGATACGCAGTATTTT. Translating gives CASSLGAGGSSGTDTQYF.

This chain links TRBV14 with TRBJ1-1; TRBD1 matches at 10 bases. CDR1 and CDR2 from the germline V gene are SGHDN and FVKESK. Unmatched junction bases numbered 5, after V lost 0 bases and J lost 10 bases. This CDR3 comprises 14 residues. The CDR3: CASSQDWTGGRAFF. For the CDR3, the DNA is TGTGCCAGCAGCCAAGATTGGACAGGGGGAAGAGCTTTCTTT.

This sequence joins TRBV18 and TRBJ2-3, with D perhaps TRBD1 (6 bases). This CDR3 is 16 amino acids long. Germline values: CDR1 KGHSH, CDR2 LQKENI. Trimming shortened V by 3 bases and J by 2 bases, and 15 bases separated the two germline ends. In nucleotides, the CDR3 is TGTGCCAGCTCACCTTCCGGACAGCCTACCACAGATACGCAGTATTTT. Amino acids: CASSPSGQPTTDTQYF.